This T cell receptor beta chain appears in the sequencing data of a study of OX40 agonist ivuxolimab in advanced cancers. This CDR3 is 15 amino acids long. Germline CDR1 reads LGHNA; CDR2 reads YSLEER. V lost 1 base, J lost 2 bases, and 8 bases lay in between. Some clones are missing from TCRdb's copy, which holds only in-frame ones; the method was immunoSEQ multiplex PCR. The sample has approximately 90,000 clones; 89% are singletons. The sample in question was CD4+ or CD8+ T cells sorted from blood, obtained in a trial of the OX40 agonist ivuxolimab. This chain connects TRBV4-3 to TRBJ2-2; possible D gene TRBD2, 5 bases. This TCR was sampled from an adult with an advanced solid tumor such as melanoma, head and neck, liver or kidney cancer. The CDR3 coding sequence is TGCGCCAGCAGCCAAGGGACTCACAACACCGGGGAGCTGTTTTTT. The encoded protein is CASSQGTHNTGELFF.